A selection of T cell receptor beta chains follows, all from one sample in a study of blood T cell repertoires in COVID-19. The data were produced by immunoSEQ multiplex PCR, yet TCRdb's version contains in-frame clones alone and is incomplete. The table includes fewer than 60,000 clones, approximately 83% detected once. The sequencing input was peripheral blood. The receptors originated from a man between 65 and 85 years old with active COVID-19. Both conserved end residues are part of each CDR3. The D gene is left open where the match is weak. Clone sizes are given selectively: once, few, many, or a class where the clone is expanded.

CAAGTNYEQYF	TGTGCCGCCGGGACAAACTACGAGCAGTACTTC	TRBJ2-7	.	once	TRBV10-3
CASSIFAGPNEKLFF	TGTGCCAGCAGCATTTTCGCAGGTCCGAATGAAAAACTGTTTTTT	TRBJ1-4	.	.	TRBV27
CASSQDPGSTYEQYF	TGTGCCAGCAGCCAAGATCCGGGAAGCACCTACGAGCAGTACTTC	TRBJ2-7	.	few	TRBV4-2
CASRSGLANTGELFF	TGTGCCAGCAGATCGGGACTAGCGAACACCGGGGAGCTGTTTTTT	TRBJ2-2	TRBD2	.	TRBV7-9
CASSKLDTMNTEAFF	TGTGCCAGCAGCAAACTCGACACCATGAACACTGAAGCTTTCTTT	TRBJ1-1	.	.	TRBV21-1
CASSEQGARSPLHF	TGTGCCAGCAGCGAACAGGGGGCGAGGTCACCCCTCCACTTT	TRBJ1-6	TRBD1	few	TRBV9
CASSLFQGVTHEQYF	TGCGCCAGCAGCTTGTTTCAGGGGGTCACCCACGAGCAGTACTTC	TRBJ2-7	TRBD1	.	TRBV5-1
CASSQEAASRARHEYNEQFF	TGTGCCAGCAGCCAAGAGGCCGCGTCGCGGGCCCGGCACGAATACAATGAGCAGTTCTTC	TRBJ2-1	.	.	TRBV4-2
CASRQQGANTEAFF	TGTGCCAGCAGGCAACAGGGGGCGAACACTGAAGCTTTCTTT	TRBJ1-1	TRBD1	.	TRBV27
CASSLRGQALNQPQHF	TGTGCCAGCAGTTTAAGAGGACAGGCACTGAATCAGCCCCAGCATTTT	TRBJ1-5	TRBD1	.	TRBV27
CASTPTGAYEQYF	TGTGCCAGCACCCCGACAGGGGCCTACGAGCAGTACTTC	TRBJ2-7	TRBD1	.	TRBV27
CASSLGVGSSYNEQFF	TGCGCCAGCAGCTTGGGCGTGGGGAGCTCCTACAATGAGCAGTTCTTC	TRBJ2-1	.	.	TRBV5-1
CASSLRPRGGRDEQFF	TGTGCCAGCAGTCTAAGGCCCCGGGGGGGCAGGGATGAGCAGTTCTTC	TRBJ2-1	TRBD2	.	TRBV6-2/TRBV6-3
CASSLGSGGVGYNEQFF	TGTGCCAGCAGCTTGGGCAGCGGGGGGGTGGGCTACAATGAGCAGTTCTTC	TRBJ2-1	TRBD2	.	TRBV5-4
CAISPRDTRYSNQPQHF	TGTGCCATCAGCCCCCGGGACACCAGATATAGCAATCAGCCCCAGCATTTT	TRBJ1-5	.	.	TRBV10-3
CASSMPKNRVNAGWYTF	TGTGCCAGTAGTATGCCGAAGAACCGTGTGAACGCCGGGTGGTACACCTTC	TRBJ1-2	.	medium-sized	TRBV19
CASSYGQADGYTF	TGTGCCAGCAGCTACGGACAGGCGGATGGCTACACCTTC	TRBJ1-2	TRBD1	.	TRBV5-4
CASRGSQQPQHF	TGTGCCAGCAGGGGCAGTCAACAGCCCCAGCATTTT	TRBJ1-5	.	.	TRBV6-5
CATAAREDEQFF	TGTGCCACCGCGGCGAGGGAGGATGAGCAGTTCTTC	TRBJ2-1	.	once	TRBV15
CASSPDSYGYTF	TGTGCCAGCAGCCCTGACTCCTATGGCTACACCTTC	TRBJ1-2	.	few	TRBV7-9
CASSIGYSPTGYGYTF	TGTGCCAGCAGCATAGGATATTCGCCTACAGGGTATGGCTACACCTTC	TRBJ1-2	.	.	TRBV5-6
CASSRADNEKLFF	TGTGCCAGCTCACGCGCGGATAATGAAAAACTGTTTTTT	TRBJ1-4	.	.	TRBV18
CASSPGGLNTEAFF	TGTGCCAGCAGTCCGGGGGGATTGAACACTGAAGCTTTCTTT	TRBJ1-1	.	once	TRBV6-6
CASSQDRVRYGYTF	TGTGCCAGCAGTCAGGACAGGGTACGCTATGGCTACACCTTC	TRBJ1-2	TRBD1	.	TRBV27
CASSPNQGGWQPQHF	TGTGCCAGCAGTCCCAACCAGGGGGGTTGGCAGCCCCAGCATTTT	TRBJ1-5	TRBD1	.	TRBV27
CASRPGDRGTAPEQYF	TGTGCCAGCAGACCGGGAGACAGGGGGACGGCTCCCGAGCAGTACTTC	TRBJ2-7	TRBD1	.	TRBV27
CASSVPGDYYGYTF	TGTGCCAGCAGTGTCCCAGGGGATTACTATGGCTACACCTTC	TRBJ1-2	.	.	TRBV5-4
CASSSRPLTGNTEAFF	TGTGCCAGCAGCTCCCGCCCTCTGACGGGGAACACTGAAGCTTTCTTT	TRBJ1-1	.	few	TRBV11-2
CASSIFGTTSGNTIYF	TGTGCCAGTAGTATCTTCGGGACAACCTCTGGAAACACCATATATTTT	TRBJ1-3	.	.	TRBV19
CASSLAGNTEAFF	TGTGCCAGCAGCTTGGCCGGGAACACTGAAGCTTTCTTT	TRBJ1-1	.	.	TRBV5-4
CATSREGGIGALFF	TGTGCCACCAGCAGAGAAGGGGGTATAGGGGCACTGTTTTTT	TRBJ1-4	.	.	TRBV15
CASSLVVGGYNEQFF	TGCGCCAGCAGCTTGGTTGTGGGGGGCTACAATGAGCAGTTCTTC	TRBJ2-1	.	.	TRBV5-1
CASSVISSNEQFF	TGTGCCAGCAGCGTTATATCTAGCAATGAGCAGTTCTTC	TRBJ2-1	.	.	TRBV9
CASSQEAGTGDCEQYF	TGTGCCAGCAGCCAAGAAGCCGGGACAGGGGATTGCGAGCAGTACTTC	TRBJ2-7	TRBD1	.	TRBV3-1/TRBV3-2
CASISGTGADTQYF	TGTGCCAGCATTTCAGGGACAGGGGCAGATACGCAGTATTTT	TRBJ2-3	TRBD1	.	TRBV7-2
CASSFRDNTYEQYF	TGTGCCAGCAGCTTCAGGGATAATACCTACGAGCAGTACTTC	TRBJ2-7	.	.	TRBV5-4
CASSQVEQAYGYTF	TGTGCCAGCAGCCAAGTCGAACAGGCCTATGGCTACACCTTC	TRBJ1-2	.	.	TRBV3-1/TRBV3-2
CASSYGQRYEQYF	TGTGCCAGCAGTTACGGTCAGCGGTACGAGCAGTACTTC	TRBJ2-7	.	.	TRBV6-2/TRBV6-3
CASSVEFRGTEAFF	TGTGCCAGCAGCGTAGAGTTTCGCGGCACTGAAGCTTTCTTT	TRBJ1-1	.	.	TRBV9
CASSLGGLNQPQHF	TGCGCCAGCAGCTTGGGAGGGCTCAATCAGCCCCAGCATTTT	TRBJ1-5	.	.	TRBV5-1
CASSVGAGSYNEQFF	TGTGCCAGCAGCGTTGGAGCGGGGAGCTACAATGAGCAGTTCTTC	TRBJ2-1	TRBD2	.	TRBV9
CASSLVSSGGTDTQYF	TGTGCCAGCAGCTTAGTCTCTAGCGGGGGCACAGATACGCAGTATTTT	TRBJ2-3	TRBD2	.	TRBV7-6
CASSYGDRGNTEAFF	TGTGCCAGCAGTTACGGTGACAGGGGGAACACTGAAGCTTTCTTT	TRBJ1-1	TRBD1	.	TRBV6-2/TRBV6-3
CASSPQGGLVGLEQYF	TGTGCCAGCAGCCCCCAAGGGGGCCTCGTCGGGCTCGAGCAGTACTTC	TRBJ2-7	TRBD1	.	TRBV7-6
CASSGGQGTNTEAFF	TGCGCCAGCAGCGGAGGACAGGGAACGAACACTGAAGCTTTCTTT	TRBJ1-1	TRBD1	.	TRBV5-1